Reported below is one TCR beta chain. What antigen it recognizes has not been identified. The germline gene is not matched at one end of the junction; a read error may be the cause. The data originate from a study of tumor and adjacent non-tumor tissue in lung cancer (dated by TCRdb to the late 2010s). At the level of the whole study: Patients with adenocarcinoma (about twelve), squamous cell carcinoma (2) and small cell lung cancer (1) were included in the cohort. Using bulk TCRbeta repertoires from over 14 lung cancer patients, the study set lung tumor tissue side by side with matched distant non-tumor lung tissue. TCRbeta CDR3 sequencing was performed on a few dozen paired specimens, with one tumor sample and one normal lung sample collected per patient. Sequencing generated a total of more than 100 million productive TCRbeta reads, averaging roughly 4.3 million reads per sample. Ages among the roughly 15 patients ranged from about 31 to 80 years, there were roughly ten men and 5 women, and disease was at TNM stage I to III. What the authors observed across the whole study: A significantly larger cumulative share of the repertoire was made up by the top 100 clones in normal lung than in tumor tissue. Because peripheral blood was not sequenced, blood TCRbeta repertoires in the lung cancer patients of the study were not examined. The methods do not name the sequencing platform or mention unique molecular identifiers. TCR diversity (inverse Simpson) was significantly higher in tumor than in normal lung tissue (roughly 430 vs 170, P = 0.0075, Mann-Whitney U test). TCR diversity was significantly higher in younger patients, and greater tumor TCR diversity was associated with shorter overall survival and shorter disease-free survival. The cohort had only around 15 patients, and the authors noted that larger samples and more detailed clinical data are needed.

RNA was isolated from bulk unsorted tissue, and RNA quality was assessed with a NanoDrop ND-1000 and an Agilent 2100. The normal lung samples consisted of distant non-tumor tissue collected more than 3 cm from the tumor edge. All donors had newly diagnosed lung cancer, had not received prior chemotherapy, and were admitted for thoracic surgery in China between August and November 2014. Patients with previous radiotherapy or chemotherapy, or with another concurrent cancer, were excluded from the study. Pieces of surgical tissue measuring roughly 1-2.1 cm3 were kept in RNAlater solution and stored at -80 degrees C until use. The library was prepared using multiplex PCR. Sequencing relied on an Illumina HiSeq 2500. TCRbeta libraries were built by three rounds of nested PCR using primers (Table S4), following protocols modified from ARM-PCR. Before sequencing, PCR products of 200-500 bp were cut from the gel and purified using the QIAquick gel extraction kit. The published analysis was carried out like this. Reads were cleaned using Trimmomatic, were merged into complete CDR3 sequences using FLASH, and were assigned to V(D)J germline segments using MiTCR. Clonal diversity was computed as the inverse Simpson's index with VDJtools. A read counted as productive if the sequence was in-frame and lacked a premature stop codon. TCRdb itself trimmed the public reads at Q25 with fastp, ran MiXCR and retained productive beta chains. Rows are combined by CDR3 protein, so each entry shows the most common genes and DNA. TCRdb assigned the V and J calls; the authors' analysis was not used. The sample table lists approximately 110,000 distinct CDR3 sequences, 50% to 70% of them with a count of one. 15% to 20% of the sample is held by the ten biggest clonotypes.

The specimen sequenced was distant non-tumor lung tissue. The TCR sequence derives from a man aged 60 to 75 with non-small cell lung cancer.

The nucleotides read TGTGCTAGCAGGTCATACCGGGACACGGTGAGCACAGATACGCAGTATTTC. This sequence encodes CASRSYRDTVSTDTQYF. Recombination joined TRBV6-6 with TRBJ2-3; TRBD1 could be the D gene, as 6 bases match. Taken from the germline V gene (reference sequence), the CDR1 and CDR2 loops are MNHNY and SVGAGI. From the cysteine up to the phenylalanine, the CDR3 has a length of 17 residues. The entry retains the CDR3 DNA only, 51 bases that are in frame from base 1.